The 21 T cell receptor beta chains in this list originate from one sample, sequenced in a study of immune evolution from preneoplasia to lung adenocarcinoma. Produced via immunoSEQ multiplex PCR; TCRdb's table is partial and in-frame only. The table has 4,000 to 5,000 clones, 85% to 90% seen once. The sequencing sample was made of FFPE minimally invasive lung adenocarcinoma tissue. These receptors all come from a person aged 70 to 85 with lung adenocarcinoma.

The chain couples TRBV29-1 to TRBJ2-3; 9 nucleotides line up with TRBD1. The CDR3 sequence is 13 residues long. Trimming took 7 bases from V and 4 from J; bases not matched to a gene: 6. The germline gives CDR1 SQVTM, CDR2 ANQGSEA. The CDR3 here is CSAGQGTPDTQYF. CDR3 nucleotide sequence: TGCAGCGCTGGACAGGGGACCCCAGATACGCAGTATTTT.

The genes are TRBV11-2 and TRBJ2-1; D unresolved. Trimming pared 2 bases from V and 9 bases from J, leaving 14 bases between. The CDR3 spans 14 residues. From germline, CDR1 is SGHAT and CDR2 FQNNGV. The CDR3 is CASSLTARTGEQFF. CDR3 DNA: TGTGCCAGCAGCTTAACAGCCCGGACCGGTGAGCAGTTCTTC.

The DNA for the CDR3 is TGCAGTGCGCAACTCACAGATGCTTTCTTT. It yields the protein CSAQLTDAFF. The gene calls are TRBV20-1 and TRBJ1-1; D remains ambiguous. CDR3 length: 10 amino acids. Trimming removed 6 bases at V and 11 bases at J, with 13 bases between. The germline V gene has CDR1 DFQATT and CDR2 SNEGSKA (reference sequence).

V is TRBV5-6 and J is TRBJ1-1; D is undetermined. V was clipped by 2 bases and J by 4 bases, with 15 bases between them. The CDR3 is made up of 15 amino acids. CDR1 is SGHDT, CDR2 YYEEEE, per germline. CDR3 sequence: CASSFNQFGGTEAFF. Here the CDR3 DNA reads TGTGCCAGCAGCTTCAATCAGTTTGGTGGCACTGAAGCTTTCTTT.

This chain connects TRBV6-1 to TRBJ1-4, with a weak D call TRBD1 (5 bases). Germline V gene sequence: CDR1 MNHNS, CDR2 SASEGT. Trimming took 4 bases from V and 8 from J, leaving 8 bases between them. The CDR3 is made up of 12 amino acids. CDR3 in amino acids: CASSVSGEKLFF. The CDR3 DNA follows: TGTGCCAGCAGTGTATCAGGGGAAAAACTGTTTTTT.

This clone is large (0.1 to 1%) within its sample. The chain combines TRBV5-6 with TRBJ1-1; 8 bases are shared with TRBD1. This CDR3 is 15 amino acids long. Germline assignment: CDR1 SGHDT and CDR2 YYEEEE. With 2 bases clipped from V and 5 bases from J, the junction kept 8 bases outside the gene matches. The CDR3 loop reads CASSFRQGRGTEAFF. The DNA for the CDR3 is TGTGCCAGCAGCTTCAGACAGGGGAGGGGTACTGAAGCTTTCTTT.

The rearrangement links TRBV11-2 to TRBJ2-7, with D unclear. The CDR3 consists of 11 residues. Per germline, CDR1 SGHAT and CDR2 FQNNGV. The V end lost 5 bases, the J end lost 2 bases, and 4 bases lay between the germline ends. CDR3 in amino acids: CASSKTYEQYF. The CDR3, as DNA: TGTGCCAGCAGCAAGACCTACGAGCAGTACTTC. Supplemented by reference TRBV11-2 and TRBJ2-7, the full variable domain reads EAGVAQSPRYKIIEKRQSVAFWCNPISGHATLYWYQQILGQGPKLLIQFQNNGVVDDSQLPKDRFSAERLKGVDSTLKIQPAKLEDSAVYLCASSKTYEQYFGPGTRLTVT.

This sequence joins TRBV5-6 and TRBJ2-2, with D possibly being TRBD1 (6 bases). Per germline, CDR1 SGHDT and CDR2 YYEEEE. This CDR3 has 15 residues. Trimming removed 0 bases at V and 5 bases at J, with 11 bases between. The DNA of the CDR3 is TGTGCCAGCAGCTTGGAGGGGGAATTAACCGGGGAGCTGTTTTTT. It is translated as CASSLEGELTGELFF.

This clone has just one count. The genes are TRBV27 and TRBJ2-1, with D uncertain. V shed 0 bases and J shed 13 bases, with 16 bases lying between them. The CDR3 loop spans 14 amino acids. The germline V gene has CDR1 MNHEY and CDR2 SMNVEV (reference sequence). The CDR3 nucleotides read TGTGCCAGCAGTTTATCGGCTTATAGCACCATACAGTTCTTC. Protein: CASSLSAYSTIQFF.

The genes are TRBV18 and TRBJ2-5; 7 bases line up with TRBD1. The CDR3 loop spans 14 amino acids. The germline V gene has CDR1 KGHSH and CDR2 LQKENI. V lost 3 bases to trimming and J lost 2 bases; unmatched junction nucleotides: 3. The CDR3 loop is CASSPPRGQETQYF. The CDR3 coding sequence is TGTGCCAGCTCACCTCCCAGGGGGCAAGAGACCCAGTACTTC.

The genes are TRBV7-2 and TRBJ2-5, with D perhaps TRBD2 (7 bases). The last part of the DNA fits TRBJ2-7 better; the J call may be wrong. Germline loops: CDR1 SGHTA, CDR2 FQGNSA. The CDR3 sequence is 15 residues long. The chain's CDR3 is CASSLLSGGAYEQYF. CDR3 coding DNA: TGTGCCAGCAGCTTACTTTCGGGGGGCGCCTACGAGCAGTACTTC.

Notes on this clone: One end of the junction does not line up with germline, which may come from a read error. Here the CDR3 DNA reads TGTGCTAGCAGCTTAGGTCCAGATTCCTACAATGAGCAGTTCTTC. It encodes CASSLGPDSYNEQFF. V gene TRBV7-7 combines with J gene TRBJ2-1; D uncertain. The CDR3 runs to 15 residues. Germline CDR1 is SSHAT and CDR2 is FNYEAQ (reference sequence).

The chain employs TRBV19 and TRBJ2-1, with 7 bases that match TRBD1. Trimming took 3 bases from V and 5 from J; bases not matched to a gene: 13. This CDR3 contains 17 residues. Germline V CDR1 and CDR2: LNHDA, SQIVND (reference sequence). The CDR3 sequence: CASSIVRGQRSHNEQFF. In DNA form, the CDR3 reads TGTGCCAGTAGTATTGTAAGGGGGCAGCGGTCACACAATGAGCAGTTCTTC.

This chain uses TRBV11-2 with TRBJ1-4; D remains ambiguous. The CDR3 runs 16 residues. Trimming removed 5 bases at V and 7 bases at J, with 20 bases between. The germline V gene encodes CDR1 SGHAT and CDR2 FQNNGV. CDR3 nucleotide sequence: TGTGCCAGCAGCCACCGCGGGGAGGAGTACGGTGAAAAACTGTTTTTT. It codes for CASSHRGEEYGEKLFF. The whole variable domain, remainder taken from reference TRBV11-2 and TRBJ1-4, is EAGVAQSPRYKIIEKRQSVAFWCNPISGHATLYWYQQILGQGPKLLIQFQNNGVVDDSQLPKDRFSAERLKGVDSTLKIQPAKLEDSAVYLCASSHRGEEYGEKLFFGSGTQLSVL.

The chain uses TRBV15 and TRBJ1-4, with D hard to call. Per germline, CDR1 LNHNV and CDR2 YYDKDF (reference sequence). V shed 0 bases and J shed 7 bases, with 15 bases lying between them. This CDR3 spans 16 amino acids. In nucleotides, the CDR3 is TGTGCCACCAGCAGAGATCGCGCCGGGTTGGGTGAAAAACTGTTTTTT. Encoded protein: CATSRDRAGLGEKLFF.

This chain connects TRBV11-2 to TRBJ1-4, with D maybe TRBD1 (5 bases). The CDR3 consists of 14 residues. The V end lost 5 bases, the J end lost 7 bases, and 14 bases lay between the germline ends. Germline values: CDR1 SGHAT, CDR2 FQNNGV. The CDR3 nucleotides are TGTGCCAGCAGCCACGGGACGCTAGTTGAAAAACTGTTTTTT. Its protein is CASSHGTLVEKLFF.

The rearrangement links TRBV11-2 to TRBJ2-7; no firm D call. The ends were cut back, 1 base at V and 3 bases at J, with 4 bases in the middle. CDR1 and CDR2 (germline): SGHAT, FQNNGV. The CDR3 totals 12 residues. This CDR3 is CASSLGDYEQYF. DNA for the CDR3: TGTGCCAGCAGCTTAGGGGACTACGAGCAGTACTTC.

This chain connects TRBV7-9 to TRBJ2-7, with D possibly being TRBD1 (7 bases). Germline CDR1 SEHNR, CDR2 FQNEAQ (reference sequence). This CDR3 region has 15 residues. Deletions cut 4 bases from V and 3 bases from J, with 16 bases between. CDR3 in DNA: TGTGCCAGCAGCTCGATGACAGGGAGGTTCTACGAGCAGTACTTC. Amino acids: CASSSMTGRFYEQYF.

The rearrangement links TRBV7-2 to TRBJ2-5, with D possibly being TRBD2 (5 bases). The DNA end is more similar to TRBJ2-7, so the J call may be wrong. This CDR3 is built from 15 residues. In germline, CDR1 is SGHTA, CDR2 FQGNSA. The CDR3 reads CASSLVASNAYEQYF. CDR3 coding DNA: TGTGCCAGCAGCTTAGTAGCGTCAAATGCCTACGAGCAGTACTTC.

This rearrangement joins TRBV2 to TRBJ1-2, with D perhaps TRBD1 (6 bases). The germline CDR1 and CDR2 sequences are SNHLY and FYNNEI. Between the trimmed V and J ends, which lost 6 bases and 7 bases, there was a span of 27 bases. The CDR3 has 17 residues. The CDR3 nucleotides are TGTGCCAGCAGATCCGACCTTAACTGGTTTGGGGGCACTGGCTACACCTTC. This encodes CASRSDLNWFGGTGYTF.

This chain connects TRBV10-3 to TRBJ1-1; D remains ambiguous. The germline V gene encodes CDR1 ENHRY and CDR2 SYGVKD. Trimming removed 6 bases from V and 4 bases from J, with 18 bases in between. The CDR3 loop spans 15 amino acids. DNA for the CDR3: TGTGCCATCAGGGACGAGCCCGCCCTGGGCACTGAAGCTTTCTTT. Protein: CAIRDEPALGTEAFF.